This TCR beta chain was captured in a study of T cells after posttransplantation cyclophosphamide (dated by TCRdb to 2016 to 2017). Regarding the research as a whole: Using TRB sequencing, the study followed how the T cell repertoire rebuilt after myeloablative bone marrow transplantation with posttransplantation cyclophosphamide given as GVHD prophylaxis. Blood from every one of the approximately 33 PTCy patients who had 1-year posttransplant specimens underwent TRB sequencing. Up to 3 additional blood samples from 2 to 5.2 years after transplant were also TRB-sequenced in 3 patients, as was pretransplant blood from 4 patients. Because TRA and TRB clonality correlated tightly in 8 to 10 samples, the subsequent TCR analyses were limited to TRB only. Public TRB sequences were compared against a database of over 3,600 sequences linked to responses to pathogens, tumor antigens, self-antigens and alloantigens. Samples from about 35 PTCy-treated patients, along with samples from roughly 16 of their related bone marrow donors, underwent antigen receptor sequencing.

TRB sequencing used genomic DNA with the immunoSEQ assay at survey resolution or the hsTCRB kit. The published analysis was carried out like this. The immunoSEQ software was used for initial read processing, and the LymphoSeq R package was used for repertoire analyses. Clonality was calculated as 1 minus normalized Shannon entropy, and the Gini coefficient was also calculated for each TRB dataset. Phenotypes of unsorted samples were inferred by mapping TRB sequences from sorted subsets of the recipient or donor onto unsorted samples of the same recipient. Drawn from immuneACCESS, this table holds only the in-frame rearrangements with V and J called that TCRdb kept. Clones are partly lost; checked studies trace under half to an unresolved V gene and leave the rest unexplained. V and J calls and clone size are given by that table; D and trimming were obtained from the DNA. Recorded for this sample are about 40,000 clones; about 92% of them occurred a single time. The top ten constitute 2% to 2.5% of the sample.

On the study overall, not on this receptor specifically: Donor-recipient similarity was low at 1-2 months but increased during the first year, and donor CD8+ memory clones often dominated later blood repertoires. Across 45 patients, recipient CMV seropositivity and CMV reactivation were highly associated with TRB clonality; PTCy diversity was similar to CNI/methotrexate controls. The TRB repertoires of T cells infiltrating skin or GI tract showed only limited overlap with the TRB repertoires of T cells in blood.

This specimen's treatment or condition label, interpreted: high-dose cyclophosphamide on days +3 and +4 as single-agent GVHD prophylaxis. PTCy patients received busulfan and fludarabine conditioning, a related or unrelated marrow graft, and cyclophosphamide on days +3 and +4. The PTCy-treated patients were drawn from a prospective, multi-institutional clinical trial. Peripheral blood and bone marrow mononuclear cells were isolated by Ficoll-Hypaque density centrifugation and were cryopreserved. V loses 6 bases, J loses 6 bases, and the germline ends lie 18 bases apart. Based on the germline V gene, the CDR1 and CDR2 sequences are KGHSH and LQKENI. CDR3 length: 15 amino acids, cysteine to phenylalanine. Of the read, only the CDR3 DNA is kept; its 45 bases are in frame from base 1. With respect to this clone: Its antigen remains unidentified. Base quality data are lacking; no much larger clone is found one base away.

This receptor was identified in a male patient aged 55 to 69 who received an allogeneic stem cell transplant from a related donor and was CMV-positive. After a transplant, some of the T cells may come from the graft donor. The rearrangement combines TRBV18 with TRBJ1-5; TRBD1 is perhaps the D gene, given 5 matching bases. Sequencing was performed on PBMCs, taken 55 to 70 days after allogeneic stem cell transplant with posttransplant cyclophosphamide. CDR3 loop: CASSRGARDSQPQHF. The DNA sequence follows: TGTGCCAGCTCCCGGGGAGCCAGGGACTCTCAGCCCCAGCATTTT.